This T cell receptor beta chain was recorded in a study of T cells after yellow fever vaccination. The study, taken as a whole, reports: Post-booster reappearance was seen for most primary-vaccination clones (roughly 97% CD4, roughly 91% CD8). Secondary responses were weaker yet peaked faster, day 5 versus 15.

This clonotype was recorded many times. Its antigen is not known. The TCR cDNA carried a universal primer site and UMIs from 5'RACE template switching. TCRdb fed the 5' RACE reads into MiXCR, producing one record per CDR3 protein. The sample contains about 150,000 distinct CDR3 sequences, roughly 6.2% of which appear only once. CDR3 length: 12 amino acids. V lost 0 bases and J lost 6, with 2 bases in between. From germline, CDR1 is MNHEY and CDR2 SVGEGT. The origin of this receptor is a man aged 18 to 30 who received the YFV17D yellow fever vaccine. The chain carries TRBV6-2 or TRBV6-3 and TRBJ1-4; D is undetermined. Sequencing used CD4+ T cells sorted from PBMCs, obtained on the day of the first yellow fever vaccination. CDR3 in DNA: TGTGCCAGCAGTTACTCACATGAAAAACTGTTTTTT. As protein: CASSYSHEKLFF.